What follows are 18 T cell receptor beta chains derived from one specimen sequenced in a study of T cell repertoires in ileal Crohn's disease. The protocol was immunoSEQ multiplex PCR, while the TCRdb copy is restricted to in-frame clones and leaves out a portion. The table includes 2,000 to 2,500 clones, 80% to 90% detected once. Material for sequencing was ileal tissue. Every receptor here comes from an adult with Crohn's disease.

The chain employs TRBV6-1 and TRBJ2-6, with unresolved D. V gave up 1 base and J gave up 5 bases, with 9 bases separating them. The CDR3 contains 15 residues. The germline gives CDR1 MNHNS, CDR2 SASEGT. In nucleotides, the CDR3 is TGTGCCAGCAGTGAAGGAGACATGTGGGCCAACGTCCTGACTTTC. Protein: CASSEGDMWANVLTF.

This clone was counted only a few times. The chain employs TRBV6-5 and TRBJ1-6; D uncertain. The V gene lost 7 bases and the J gene lost 5 bases, with 9 bases spanning the gap. CDR3 length equals 13 residues. From germline, CDR1 is MNHEY and CDR2 SVGAGI. CDR3 protein: CASTPRDNSPLHF. The CDR3 DNA reads TGTGCCAGCACCCCTAGGGATAATTCACCCCTCCACTTT.

The genes are TRBV6-5 and TRBJ2-7; TRBD2 matches at 7 bases. The germline gives CDR1 MNHEY, CDR2 SVGAGI. CDR3 size: 15 residues. With V trimmed by 0 bases and J by 3 bases, 5 bases remained unmatched. The CDR3: CASSYSHTSVYEQYF. For the CDR3, the DNA is TGTGCCAGCAGTTACTCTCACACTAGCGTCTACGAGCAGTACTTC.

Concerning this clone itself: The junction shows a germline mismatch at one end, possibly a read error. The genes are TRBV7-7 and TRBJ1-5; maybe TRBD1 (5 bases). In germline, CDR1 is SSHAT, CDR2 FNYEAQ (reference sequence). This CDR3 is 16 amino acids long. Here the CDR3 DNA reads TGTGCTAGCAGCCCAGCTGGGGGAGGTAGCAATCAGCCCCAGCATTTT. As protein: CASSPAGGGSNQPQHF.

This clone was counted once. The rearrangement joins TRBV19 to TRBJ2-3, with 9 positions matching TRBD2. V gave up 4 bases and J gave up 2 bases; unmatched junction bases: 7. The CDR3 runs to 16 residues. Germline CDR1 and CDR2: LNHDA and SQIVND (reference sequence). The CDR3 DNA is TGTGCCAGTAGTACTAGGACTAGCGCTTCCACAGATACGCAGTATTTT. Its protein is CASSTRTSASTDTQYF.

The rearrangement uses TRBV4-3 and TRBJ1-4; D gene uncertain. The CDR3 loop spans 16 amino acids. Trimming pared 0 bases from V and 0 bases from J, leaving 8 bases between. Germline-derived CDR1 and CDR2 are LGHNA and YSLEER. CDR3 region: CASSQEGRATNEKLFF. The CDR3 DNA is TGCGCCAGCAGCCAAGAGGGGAGAGCAACTAATGAAAAACTGTTTTTT.

The chain links TRBV10-3 to TRBJ1-1, with D unclear. V was trimmed by 10 bases and J by 1 base, leaving 22 bases between them. This CDR3 is 16 amino acids long. Germline assignment: CDR1 ENHRY and CDR2 SYGVKD. The CDR3 sequence is CATTSEAPARNTEAFF. The CDR3 DNA reads as TGTGCCACCACTTCAGAGGCCCCGGCCAGGAACACTGAAGCTTTCTTT.

V gene TRBV4-3 combines with J gene TRBJ1-1; D is unclear. V shed 0 bases and J shed 0 bases, with 8 bases lying between them. CDR3 length: 15 amino acids. Germline V gene sequence: CDR1 LGHNA, CDR2 YSLEER. The CDR3: CASSQDRIMNTEAFF. The DNA of the CDR3 is TGCGCCAGCAGCCAAGACCGGATTATGAACACTGAAGCTTTCTTT.

The chain is built from TRBV5-6 and TRBJ2-7; D is undetermined. Germline assignment: CDR1 SGHDT and CDR2 YYEEEE. Trimming removed 0 bases from V and 0 bases from J, with 7 bases in between. The CDR3 sequence is 14 residues long. CDR3 bases: TGTGCCAGCAGCTTGGAAGTGAGCTCCTACGAGCAGTACTTC. This sequence encodes CASSLEVSSYEQYF.

V gene TRBV2 combines with J gene TRBJ1-1; tentatively, D is TRBD1 (6 bases). V gave up 6 bases and J gave up 11 bases, with 16 bases separating them. Germline V gene data show CDR1 as SNHLY and CDR2 as FYNNEI. The CDR3 runs 12 residues. The CDR3 is CASSFDRNGAFF. DNA for the CDR3: TGTGCCAGCAGCTTTGACAGGAACGGGGCTTTCTTT.

This clone was observed a few times. CDR3 DNA sequence: TGTGCCATCAGGACCGGGACTGTGTACCAAGAGACCCAGTACTTC. Amino acids: CAIRTGTVYQETQYF. The rearrangement joins TRBV10-3 to TRBJ2-5; possibly TRBD2 for D (6 bases). V was shortened by 6 bases and J by 0 bases, with 14 bases between the two germline ends. The CDR3 extends over 15 amino acids. Per the germline V gene, CDR1 is ENHRY and CDR2 is SYGVKD.

The chain couples TRBV6-1 to TRBJ1-5; D uncertain. This CDR3 is built from 15 residues. Per the germline V gene, CDR1 is MNHNS and CDR2 is SASEGT. With 0 bases removed from V and 5 bases from J, the gap between germline ends came to 11 bases. Here the CDR3 reads CASSEAGTDYQPQHF. The CDR3 DNA follows: TGTGCCAGCAGTGAAGCGGGCACGGATTATCAGCCCCAGCATTTT.

The rearrangement links TRBV6-5 to TRBJ1-3; TRBD1 might be the D (5 bases). The CDR3 totals 15 residues. Trimming shortened V by 7 bases and J by 1 base, and 14 bases separated the two germline ends. Germline CDR1 MNHEY, CDR2 SVGAGI. The CDR3 sequence: CASIPLGESGNTIYF. The CDR3 nucleotides read TGTGCCAGCATCCCCCTGGGGGAATCTGGAAACACCATATATTTT.

This clone was seen only once. The chain is built from TRBV5-1 and TRBJ2-3; weak D call: TRBD2 (5 bases). V dropped 0 bases and J dropped 2 bases, with 7 bases sitting between them. This CDR3 is 14 amino acids long. Looked up from germline, CDR1 is SGHRS and CDR2 is YFSETQ. The CDR3 DNA is TGCGCCAGCAGCTTGGGAGGGATCACAGATACGCAGTATTTT. Its translation is CASSLGGITDTQYF.

V and J are TRBV10-2 and TRBJ2-3; no clear D. The germline gives CDR1 WSHSY, CDR2 SAAADI. Trimming removed 7 bases from V and 1 base from J, with 15 bases in between. The CDR3 runs to 15 residues. CDR3 bases: TGCGCCAGCACCGCCTACCCTGGGGGCACAGATACGCAGTATTTT. It translates to CASTAYPGGTDTQYF.

The chain carries TRBV11-3 and TRBJ2-2, with 10 bases lining up with TRBD2. This CDR3 has 15 amino acids. In germline, CDR1 is SGHNT, CDR2 YENEEA. J lost 7 bases, V lost 4 bases, and 6 bases had no gene match. In nucleotides, the CDR3 is TGTGCCAGCAGCTATCTAGCGGGAGCTAACGGGGAGCTGTTTTTT. It encodes CASSYLAGANGELFF.

V gene TRBV2 combines with J gene TRBJ2-7, with D tentatively TRBD1 or TRBD2 (5 bases each). The V gene lost 5 bases and the J gene lost 6 bases, with 14 bases spanning the gap. Germline V lookup: CDR1 SNHLY, CDR2 FYNNEI. This CDR3 is built from 13 residues. The CDR3 sequence: CASSTRGSGEQYF. In DNA, the CDR3 is TGTGCCAGCAGTACGAGGGGATCTGGCGAGCAGTACTTC.

This sequence joins TRBV5-1 and TRBJ1-4; the match to TRBD1 covers 8 bases. J lost 14 bases, V lost 2 bases, and 8 bases had no gene match. The length of the CDR3 is 13 residues. Germline lookup yields CDR1 SGHRS and CDR2 YFSETQ. CDR3 region: CASSFTTGEFLFF. In nucleotides, the CDR3 is TGCGCCAGCAGCTTTACGACAGGGGAGTTTCTGTTTTTT.